This TCR beta chain was retrieved from a study of T cell repertoires in cytomegalovirus infection. In the study overall: In public TCR beta signatures, there were indications of both CMV infection and matching HLA type.

Study-wide points: Totalled public TCR beta family frequency picked out people who carried CMV plus the relevant HLA. HLA-C-restricted CMV clonotypes gave the most frequent clonotype in two of eight donors.

The CDR3 covers 16 residues. The V and J ends lost 4 bases and 2 bases, in that order; junction bases with no gene match: 9. Germline lookup yields CDR1 LNHDA and CDR2 SQIVND (reference sequence). TCRdb ran MiXCR on the reads and lists one entry per CDR3 protein. This sample has 200,000 to 250,000 distinct CDR3 sequences, with 9% to 15% found just once. This clonotype has just a few counts. Its antigen is still unknown. Sequencing used PBMCs. The V and J genes are TRBV19 and TRBJ2-3, with 7 bases identical to TRBD1. This receptor was identified in a human donor in good health (CMV status not recorded). Some clones in this sample may be carry-over from other donors' samples. The CDR3 reads CASSSPAGGITDTQYF. The CDR3 coding sequence is TGTGCCAGTAGTAGCCCCGCAGGGGGTATCACAGATACGCAGTATTTT.